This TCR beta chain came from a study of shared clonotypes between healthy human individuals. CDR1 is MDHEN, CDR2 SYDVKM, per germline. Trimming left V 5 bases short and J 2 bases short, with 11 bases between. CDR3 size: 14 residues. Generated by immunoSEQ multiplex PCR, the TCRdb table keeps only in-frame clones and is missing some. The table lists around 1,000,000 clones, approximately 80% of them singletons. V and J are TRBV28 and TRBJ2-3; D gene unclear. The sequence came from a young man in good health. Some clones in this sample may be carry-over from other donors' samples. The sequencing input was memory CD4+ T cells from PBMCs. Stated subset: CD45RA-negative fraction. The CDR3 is CASSPRLATDTQYF. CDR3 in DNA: TGTGCCAGCAGTCCCCGCCTTGCCACAGATACGCAGTATTTT.